Sequencing of this T cell receptor (beta chain) was carried out in a study of T-cell memory formation after mild COVID-19. Study overall: The TCR clusters were mostly specific to one donor.

A single record per CDR3 protein comes from TCRdb applying MiXCR to the 5' RACE reads. This sample has 500,000 to 600,000 distinct CDR3 sequences, with roughly 17% found just once. Overall study results and limits: Clones contracting day 15 to 85 were balanced CD4/CD8; later expanders leaned CD4+. CD4+ contracting clones lay mainly in CM and EM, CD8+ ones in EMRA.

Note on this clonotype: Its specificity is not known.

This TCR was sampled from an adult woman who had mild COVID-19 (a few samples of this study predate the infection). Cell type and time point are not known. Sequencing input: PBMCs or a T cell subset sorted from them (not recorded which).

This chain's CDR3 is CASSPPSAPRRFF. The CDR3 DNA is TGTGCCAGCAGTCCCCCATCCGCGCCCCGCAGGTTTTTT. The genes are TRBV12-3 or TRBV12-4 and TRBJ1-4; D is unclear. The germline V and J ends were trimmed by 5 bases and 16 bases, with 20 bases remaining between them. The CDR3 has 13 residues.